This T cell receptor (beta chain) appears in the sequencing data of a study of T cells in Graves' hyperthyroidism and ophthalmopathy. For the study at large: It was at initial diagnosis, before any treatment, that peripheral blood was collected.

This clonotype came up a few times. As yet, its antigen is unknown. Germline V gene sequence: CDR1 MDHEN, CDR2 SYDVKM. With 3 bases removed from V and 3 bases from J, the gap between germline ends came to 20 bases. This CDR3 contains 18 residues. Overall study results and limits: Ophthalmopathy got predicted by the model a median approximately 6.3 months before its onset. Peripheral blood also featured most of the thyroid clonotypes expanded above 0.001.

Diagnostic decisions used clinical symptoms, serum thyroxine and TRAb, thyroid ultrasound and orbital computed tomography. Amplified TCR beta CDR3 regions came from RNA transcripts. The study used the HTBI primer set for a first-round RT-PCR of the TCR CDR3. One entry per CDR3 protein results from TCRdb running MiXCR on the multiplex PCR reads. The top ten hold 29% of the sample, which has some 500,000 distinct CDR3 sequences, more than 15% seen once. The rearrangement links TRBV28 to TRBJ2-2; tentative D call: TRBD1 (6 bases). The sequencing sample was made of blood. This sequence originates from a woman aged 25 to 39 with Graves' ophthalmopathy. The CDR3 DNA reads TGTGCCAGCAGTTTCCCTCTTACAGGGTTGGGGGACACCGGGGAGCTGTTTTTT. Translating it yields CASSFPLTGLGDTGELFF.